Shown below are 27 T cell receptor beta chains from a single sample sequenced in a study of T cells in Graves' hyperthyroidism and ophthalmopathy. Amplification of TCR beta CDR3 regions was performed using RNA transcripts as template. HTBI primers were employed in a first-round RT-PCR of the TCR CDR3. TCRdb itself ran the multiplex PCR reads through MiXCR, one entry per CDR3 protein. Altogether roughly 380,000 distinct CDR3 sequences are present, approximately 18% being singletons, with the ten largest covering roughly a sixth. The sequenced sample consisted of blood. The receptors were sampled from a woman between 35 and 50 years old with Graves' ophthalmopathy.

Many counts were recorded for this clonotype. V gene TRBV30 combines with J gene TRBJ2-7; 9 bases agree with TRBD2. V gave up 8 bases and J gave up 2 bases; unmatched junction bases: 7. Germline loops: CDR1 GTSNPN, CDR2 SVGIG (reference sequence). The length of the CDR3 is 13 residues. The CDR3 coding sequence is TGTGCCGGAAGGCTAGCGGGACCCTACGAGCAGTACTTC. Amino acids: CAGRLAGPYEQYF.

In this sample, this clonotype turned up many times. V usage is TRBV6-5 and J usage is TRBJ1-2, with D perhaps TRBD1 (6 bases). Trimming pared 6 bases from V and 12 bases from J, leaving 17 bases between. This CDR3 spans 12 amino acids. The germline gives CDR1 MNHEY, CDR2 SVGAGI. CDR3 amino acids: CASRPGGGSDTF. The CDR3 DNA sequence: TGTGCCAGCAGACCCGGGGGCGGGTCTGACACCTTC.

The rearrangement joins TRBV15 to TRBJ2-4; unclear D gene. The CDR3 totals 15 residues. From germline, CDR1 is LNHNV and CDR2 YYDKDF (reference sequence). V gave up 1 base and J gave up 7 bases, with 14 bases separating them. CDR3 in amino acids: CATSRGGAMGNIQYF. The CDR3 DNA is TGTGCCACCAGCAGAGGTGGAGCCATGGGGAACATTCAGTACTTC.

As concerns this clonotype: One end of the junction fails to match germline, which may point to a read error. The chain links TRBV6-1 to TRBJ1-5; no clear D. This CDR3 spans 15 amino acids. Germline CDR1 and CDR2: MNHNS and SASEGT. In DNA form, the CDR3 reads TGTGCCAGCAGACCTAACCGGGGTATATTTCAGCCCCAGCGTTTT. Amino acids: CASRPNRGIFQPQRF.

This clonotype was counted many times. In DNA, the CDR3 is TGTGCCAGCAGTCTAGCGGGAGTGGGCGGGGGCGAGCAGTACTTC. Its translation is CASSLAGVGGGEQYF. The chain recombines TRBV28 with TRBJ2-7, with 10 bases identical to TRBD2. V lost 5 bases and J lost 6; bases outside the gene matches: 10. CDR1 is MDHEN, CDR2 SYDVKM, per germline. The CDR3 totals 15 residues.

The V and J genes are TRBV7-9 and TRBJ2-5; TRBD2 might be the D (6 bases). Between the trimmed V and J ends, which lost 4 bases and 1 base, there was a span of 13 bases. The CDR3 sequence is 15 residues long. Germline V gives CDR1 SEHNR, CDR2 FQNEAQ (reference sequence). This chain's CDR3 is CASSSYTGLQETQYF. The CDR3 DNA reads TGTGCCAGCAGCTCGTATACGGGACTCCAAGAGACCCAGTACTTC.

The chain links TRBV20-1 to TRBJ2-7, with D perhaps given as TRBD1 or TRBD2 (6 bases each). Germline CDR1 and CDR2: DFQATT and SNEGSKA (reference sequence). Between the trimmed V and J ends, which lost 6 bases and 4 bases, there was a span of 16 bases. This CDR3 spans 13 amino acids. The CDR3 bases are TGCAGTGCCGGGACACCTAGCGCGTACGAGCAGTACTTC. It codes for CSAGTPSAYEQYF.

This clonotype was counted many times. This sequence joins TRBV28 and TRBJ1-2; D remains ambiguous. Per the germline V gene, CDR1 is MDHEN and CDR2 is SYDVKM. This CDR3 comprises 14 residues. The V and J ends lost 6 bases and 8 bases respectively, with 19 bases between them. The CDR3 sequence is CASRELPQSTGYTF. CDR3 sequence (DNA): TGTGCCAGCAGAGAACTCCCTCAGAGTACGGGCTACACCTTC.

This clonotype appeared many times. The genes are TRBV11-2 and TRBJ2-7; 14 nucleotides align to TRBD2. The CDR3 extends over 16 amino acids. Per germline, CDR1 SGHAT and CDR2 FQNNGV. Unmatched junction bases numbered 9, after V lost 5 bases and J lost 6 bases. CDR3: CASSAAATSGRAEQYF. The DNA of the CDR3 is TGTGCCAGCAGCGCCGCCGCGACTAGCGGGAGGGCCGAGCAGTACTTC.

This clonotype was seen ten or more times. CDR3 sequence: CSVEGDRMEAFF. CDR3 in DNA: TGCAGCGTTGAGGGGGACAGGATGGAAGCTTTCTTT. The rearrangement uses TRBV29-1 and TRBJ1-1, with 8 bases identical to TRBD1. Germline trimming cut 3 bases from V and 8 bases from J; bases unmatched to any gene: 5. This CDR3 contains 12 residues. From germline, CDR1 is SQVTM and CDR2 ANQGSEA.

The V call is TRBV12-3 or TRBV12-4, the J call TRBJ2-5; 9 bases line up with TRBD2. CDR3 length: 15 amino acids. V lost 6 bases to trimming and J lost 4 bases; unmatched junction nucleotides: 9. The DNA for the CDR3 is TGTGCCAGCAGACGTAATAGCGGGAGCAGAGAGACCCAGTACTTC. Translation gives CASRRNSGSRETQYF.

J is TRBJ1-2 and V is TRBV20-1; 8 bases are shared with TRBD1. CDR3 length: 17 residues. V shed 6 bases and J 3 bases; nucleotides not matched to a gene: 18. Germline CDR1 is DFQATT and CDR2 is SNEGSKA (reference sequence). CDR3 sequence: CSAGGGLQGARYYGYTF. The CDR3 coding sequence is TGCAGTGCGGGGGGGGGCCTGCAGGGGGCGCGCTACTATGGCTACACCTTC.

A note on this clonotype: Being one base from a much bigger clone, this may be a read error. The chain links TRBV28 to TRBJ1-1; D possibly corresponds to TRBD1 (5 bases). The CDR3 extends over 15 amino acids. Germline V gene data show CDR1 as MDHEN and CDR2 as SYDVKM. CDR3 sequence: CVSSFPSQGNTEAFF. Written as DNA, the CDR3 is TGTGTCAGCAGTTTCCCTTCCCAGGGGAACACTGAAGCTTTCTTT.

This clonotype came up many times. The CDR3 spells CASRLAGGSGELFF. CDR3 nucleotide sequence: TGTGCCAGCAGACTAGCGGGAGGGTCGGGGGAGCTGTTTTTT. This sequence joins TRBV27 and TRBJ2-2; 13 nucleotides align to TRBD2. The CDR3 runs 14 residues. Losses at the gene ends were 6 bases for V and 8 bases for J; bases not matched to a gene: 3. Germline V CDR1 and CDR2: MNHEY, SMNVEV (reference sequence).

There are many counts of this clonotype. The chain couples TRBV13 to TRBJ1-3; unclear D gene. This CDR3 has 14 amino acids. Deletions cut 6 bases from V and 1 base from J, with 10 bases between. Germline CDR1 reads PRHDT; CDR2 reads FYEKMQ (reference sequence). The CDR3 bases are TGTGCCAGCAGGGAAGTAGGGTCTGGAAACACCATATATTTT. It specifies CASREVGSGNTIYF.

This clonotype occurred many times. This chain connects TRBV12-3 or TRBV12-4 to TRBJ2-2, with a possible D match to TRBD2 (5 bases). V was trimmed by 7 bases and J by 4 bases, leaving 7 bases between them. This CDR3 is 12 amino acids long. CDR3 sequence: CASNRGTGELFF. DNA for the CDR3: TGTGCCAGCAATCGGGGCACCGGGGAGCTGTTTTTT.

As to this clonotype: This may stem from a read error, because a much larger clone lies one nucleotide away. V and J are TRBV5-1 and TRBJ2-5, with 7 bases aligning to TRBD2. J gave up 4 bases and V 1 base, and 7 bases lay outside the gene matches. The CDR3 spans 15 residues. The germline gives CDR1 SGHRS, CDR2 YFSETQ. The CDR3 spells CASSLLGGTIETQYF. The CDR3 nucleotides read TGCGCCAGCAGCTTGCTTGGCGGGACTATAGAGACCCAGTACTTC. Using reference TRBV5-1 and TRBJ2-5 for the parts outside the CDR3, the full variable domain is KAGVTQTPRYLIKTRGQQVTLSCSPISGHRSVSWYQQTPGQGLQFLFEYFSETQRNKGNFPGRFSGRQFSNSRSEMNVSTLELGDSALYLCASSLLGGTIETQYFGPGTRLLVL.

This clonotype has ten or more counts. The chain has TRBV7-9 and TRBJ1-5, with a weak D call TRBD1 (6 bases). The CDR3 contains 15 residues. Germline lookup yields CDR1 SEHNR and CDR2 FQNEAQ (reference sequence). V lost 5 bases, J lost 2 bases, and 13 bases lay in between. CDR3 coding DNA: TGTGCCAGCAGCACGGACAGACAAGGCAATCAGCCCCAGCATTTT. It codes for CASSTDRQGNQPQHF.

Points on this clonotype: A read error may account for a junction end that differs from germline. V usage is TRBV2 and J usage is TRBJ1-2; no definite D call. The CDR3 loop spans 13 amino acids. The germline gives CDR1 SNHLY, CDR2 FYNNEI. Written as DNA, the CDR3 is TGTGCCAACAAACCGGTTGAAGCGTATGGCTACATCTTC. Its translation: CANKPVEAYGYIF.

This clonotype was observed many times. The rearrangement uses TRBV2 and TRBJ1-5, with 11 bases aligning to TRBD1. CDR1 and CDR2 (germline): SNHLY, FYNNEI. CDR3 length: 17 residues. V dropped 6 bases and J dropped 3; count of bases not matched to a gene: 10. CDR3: CASRKSGTGGDNQPQHF. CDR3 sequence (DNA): TGTGCCAGCAGAAAATCCGGGACAGGGGGTGACAATCAGCCCCAGCATTTT. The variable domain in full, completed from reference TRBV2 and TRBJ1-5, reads EPEVTQTPSHQVTQMGQEVILRCVPISNHLYFYWYRQILGQKVEFLVSFYNNEISEKSEIFDDQFSVERPDGSNFTLKIRSTKLEDSAMYFCASRKSGTGGDNQPQHFGDGTRLSIL.

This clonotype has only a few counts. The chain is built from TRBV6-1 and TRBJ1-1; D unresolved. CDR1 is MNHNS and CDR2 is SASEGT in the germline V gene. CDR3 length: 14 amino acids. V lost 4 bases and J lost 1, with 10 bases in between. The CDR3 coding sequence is TGTGCCAGCAGTGGAGAAACTTGGAACACTGAAGCTTTCTTT. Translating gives CASSGETWNTEAFF.

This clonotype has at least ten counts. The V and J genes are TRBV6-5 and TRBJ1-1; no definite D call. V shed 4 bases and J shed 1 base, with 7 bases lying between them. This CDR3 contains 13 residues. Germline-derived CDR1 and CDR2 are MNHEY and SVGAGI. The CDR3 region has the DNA TGTGCCAGCAGTTTTCCGGGGAACACTGAAGCTTTCTTT. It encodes CASSFPGNTEAFF.

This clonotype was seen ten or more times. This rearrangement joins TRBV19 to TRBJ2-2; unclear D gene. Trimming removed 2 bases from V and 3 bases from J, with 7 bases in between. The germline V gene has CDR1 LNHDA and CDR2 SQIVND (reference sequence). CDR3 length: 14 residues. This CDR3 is CASSINADTGELFF. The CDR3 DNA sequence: TGTGCCAGTAGTATAAATGCGGACACCGGGGAGCTGTTTTTT.

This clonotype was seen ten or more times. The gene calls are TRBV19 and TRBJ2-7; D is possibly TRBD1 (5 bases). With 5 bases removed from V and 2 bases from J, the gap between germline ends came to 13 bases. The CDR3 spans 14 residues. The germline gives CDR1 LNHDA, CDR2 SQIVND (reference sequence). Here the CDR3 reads CASSSTDRTYEQYF. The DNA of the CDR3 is TGTGCCAGTAGTTCGACCGACAGAACCTACGAGCAGTACTTC.

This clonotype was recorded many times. CDR3 nucleotide sequence: TGTGCCAGCAGCTTTACTCTGAGGAGTGGCGAGCAGTACTTC. This gives the protein CASSFTLRSGEQYF. This chain joins TRBV7-8 and TRBJ2-7; D is uncertain. CDR3 size: 14 residues. Trimming stripped 3 bases from V and 6 bases from J, with 15 bases between. The germline CDR1 and CDR2 sequences are SGHVS and FQNEAQ.

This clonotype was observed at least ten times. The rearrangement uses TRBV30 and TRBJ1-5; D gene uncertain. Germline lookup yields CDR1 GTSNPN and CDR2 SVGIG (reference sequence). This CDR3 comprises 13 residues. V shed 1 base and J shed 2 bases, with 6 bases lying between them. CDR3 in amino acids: CAWSAGGNQPQHF. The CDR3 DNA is TGTGCCTGGAGTGCAGGTGGCAATCAGCCCCAGCATTTT.

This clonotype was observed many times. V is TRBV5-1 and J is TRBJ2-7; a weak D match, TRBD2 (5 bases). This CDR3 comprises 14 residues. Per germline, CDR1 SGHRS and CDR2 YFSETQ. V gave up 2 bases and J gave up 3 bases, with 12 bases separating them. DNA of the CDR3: TGCGCCAGCAGCTTCCGGGAACAATTCTACGAGCAGTACTTC. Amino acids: CASSFREQFYEQYF.